Described below is a single T cell receptor beta chain sequence and its context. Its target is unknown. The read finishes 3 residues shy of the CDR3 end, and the germline J gene is used to complete it. Replacement immunoglobulin had been given to every CVID subject for at least one year. Blood came from CVID subjects not ill and not taking immunomodulatory or immunosuppressive medication. Each donor provided about 5 to 8.5 ml of heparinized whole blood. The source of the sample is a study of T cell clonality in common variable immunodeficiency. CDR1 and CDR2 (germline): SEHNR, FQNEAQ (reference sequence). V lost 3 bases to trimming and J lost 4 bases, with 9 bases between them. The CDR3 length is 13 residues. Sequencing was performed with immunoSEQ multiplex PCR; in TCRdb, only in-frame clones are kept and a portion is missing. The sample shows roughly 5,000 clones, none of them appearing just once.

Findings and limits, study-wide: CVID subjects shared fewer TCRbeta clones than healthy controls did. Fewer deletions and N-nucleotide insertions were reportedly seen in common variable immunodeficiency TCR beta sequences.

This TCR was recovered from a human donor with common variable immunodeficiency. The sample comprised peripheral blood mononuclear cells. The genes are TRBV7-9 and TRBJ1-1; D gene unclear. This CDR3 reads CASSFGGLTEAFF. The sequenced CDR3 bases are TGTGCCAGCAGCTTTGGTGGGCTCACTGAA.